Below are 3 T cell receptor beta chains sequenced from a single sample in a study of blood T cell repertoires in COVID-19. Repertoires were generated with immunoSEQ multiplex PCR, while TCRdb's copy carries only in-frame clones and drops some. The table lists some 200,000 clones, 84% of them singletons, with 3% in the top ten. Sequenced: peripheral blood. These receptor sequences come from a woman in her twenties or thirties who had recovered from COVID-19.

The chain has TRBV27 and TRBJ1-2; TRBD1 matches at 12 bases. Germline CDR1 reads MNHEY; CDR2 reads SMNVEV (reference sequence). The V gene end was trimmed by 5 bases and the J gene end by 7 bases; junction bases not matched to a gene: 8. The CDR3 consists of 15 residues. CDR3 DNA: TGTGCCAGCAGTCTGGGGACAGGGGGCCCCCGTGGCTACACCTTC. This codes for CASSLGTGGPRGYTF.

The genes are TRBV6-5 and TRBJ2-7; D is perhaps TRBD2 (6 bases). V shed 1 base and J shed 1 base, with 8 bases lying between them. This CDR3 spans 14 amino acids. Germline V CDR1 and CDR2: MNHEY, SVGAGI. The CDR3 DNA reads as TGTGCCAGCAGTTACTGGGGGGAGTCCTACGAGCAGTACTTC. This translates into CASSYWGESYEQYF.

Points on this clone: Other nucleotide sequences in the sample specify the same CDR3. The CDR3 sequence is CASSYSGQGVYEQYF. The CDR3 bases are TGTGCCAGCAGTTACTCGGGACAGGGTGTATACGAGCAGTACTTC. The chain links TRBV6-5 to TRBJ2-7; 9 nucleotides align to TRBD1. The trim removed 0 bases at V and 4 bases at J, leaving 4 bases unmatched. The CDR3 contains 15 residues. Germline V gives CDR1 MNHEY, CDR2 SVGAGI.